The present T cell receptor beta chain was sequenced within a study of response to subunit inactivated influenza vaccine. Regarding the study as a whole: It was the authors' suggestion that each seasonal influenza vaccination recruits few new T cells.

This clonotype came up a few times. The antigen is unknown. In TCRdb, the RT-PCR reads were re-called with MiXCR into one record per CDR3 protein. Of a few hundred thousand distinct CDR3 sequences listed, 12% to 15% are singletons. Sample: PBMCs from blood, taken roughly 12 days after vaccination. This sequence originates from a man aged 50 or older who received an inactivated influenza vaccine.

The CDR3 sequence is CASSQDLWGSTDTQYF. DNA for the CDR3: TGTGCCAGCAGCCAAGATTTGTGGGGAAGCACAGATACGCAGTATTTT. This chain joins TRBV4-2 and TRBJ2-3, with D uncertain. Germline V gives CDR1 LGHNA, CDR2 YNFKEQ. The V end lost 0 bases, the J end lost 0 bases, and 10 bases lay between the germline ends. The CDR3 runs 16 residues.